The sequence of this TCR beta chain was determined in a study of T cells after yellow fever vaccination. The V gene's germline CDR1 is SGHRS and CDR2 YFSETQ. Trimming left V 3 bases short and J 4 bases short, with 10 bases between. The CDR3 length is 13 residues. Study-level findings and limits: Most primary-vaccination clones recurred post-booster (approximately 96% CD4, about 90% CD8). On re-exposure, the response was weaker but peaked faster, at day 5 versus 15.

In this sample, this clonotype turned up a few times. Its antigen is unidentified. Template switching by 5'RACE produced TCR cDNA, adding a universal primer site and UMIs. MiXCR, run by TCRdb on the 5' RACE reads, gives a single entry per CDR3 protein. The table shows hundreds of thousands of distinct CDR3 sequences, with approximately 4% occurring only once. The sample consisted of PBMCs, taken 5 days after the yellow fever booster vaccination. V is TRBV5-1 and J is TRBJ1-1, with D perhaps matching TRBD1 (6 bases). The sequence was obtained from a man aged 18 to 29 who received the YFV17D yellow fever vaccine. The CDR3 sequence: CASSYGQSTEAFF. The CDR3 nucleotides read TGCGCCAGCAGCTACGGACAGTCCACTGAAGCTTTCTTT.